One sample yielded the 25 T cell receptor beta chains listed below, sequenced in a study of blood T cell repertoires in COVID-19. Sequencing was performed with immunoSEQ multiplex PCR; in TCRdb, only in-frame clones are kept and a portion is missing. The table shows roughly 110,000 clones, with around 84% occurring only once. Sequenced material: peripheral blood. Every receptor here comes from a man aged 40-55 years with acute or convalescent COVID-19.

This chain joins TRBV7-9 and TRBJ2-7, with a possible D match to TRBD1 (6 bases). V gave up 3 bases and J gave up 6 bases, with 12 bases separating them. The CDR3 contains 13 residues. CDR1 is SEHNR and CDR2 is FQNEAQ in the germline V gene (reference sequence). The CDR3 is CASSLGAPGEQYF. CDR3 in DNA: TGTGCCAGCAGCTTGGGGGCGCCGGGCGAGCAGTACTTC.

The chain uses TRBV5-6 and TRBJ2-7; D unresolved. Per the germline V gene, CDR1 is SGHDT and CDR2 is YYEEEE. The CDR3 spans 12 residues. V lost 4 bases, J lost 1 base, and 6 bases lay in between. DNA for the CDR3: TGTGCCAGCAGCCAACTGTCCTACGAGCAGTACTTC. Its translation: CASSQLSYEQYF.

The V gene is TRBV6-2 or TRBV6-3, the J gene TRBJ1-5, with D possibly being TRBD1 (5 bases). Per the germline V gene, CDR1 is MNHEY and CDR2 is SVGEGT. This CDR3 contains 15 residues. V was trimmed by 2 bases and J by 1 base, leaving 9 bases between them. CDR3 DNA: TGTGCCAGCAGTTACAGGGGAAGCAGCAATCAGCCCCAGCATTTT. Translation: CASSYRGSSNQPQHF.

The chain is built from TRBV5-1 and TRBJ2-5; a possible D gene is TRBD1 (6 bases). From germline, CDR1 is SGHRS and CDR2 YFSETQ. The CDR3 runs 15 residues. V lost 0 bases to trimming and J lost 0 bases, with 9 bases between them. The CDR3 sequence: CASSLGTADQETQYF. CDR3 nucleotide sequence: TGCGCCAGCAGCTTGGGGACAGCAGACCAAGAGACCCAGTACTTC.

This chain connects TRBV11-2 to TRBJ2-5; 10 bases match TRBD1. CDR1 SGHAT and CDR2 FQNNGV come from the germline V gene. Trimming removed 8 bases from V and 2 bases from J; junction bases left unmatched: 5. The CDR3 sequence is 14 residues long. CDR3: CASHRTGGQETQYF. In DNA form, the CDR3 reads TGTGCCAGCCACCGGACAGGGGGGCAAGAGACCCAGTACTTC.

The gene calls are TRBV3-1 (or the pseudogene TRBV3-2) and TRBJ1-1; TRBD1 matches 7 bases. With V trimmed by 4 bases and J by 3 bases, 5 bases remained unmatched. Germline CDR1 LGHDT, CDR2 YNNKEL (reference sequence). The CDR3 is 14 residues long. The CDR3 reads CASSPRGVDTEAFF. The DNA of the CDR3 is TGTGCCAGCAGCCCCAGGGGGGTTGACACTGAAGCTTTCTTT.

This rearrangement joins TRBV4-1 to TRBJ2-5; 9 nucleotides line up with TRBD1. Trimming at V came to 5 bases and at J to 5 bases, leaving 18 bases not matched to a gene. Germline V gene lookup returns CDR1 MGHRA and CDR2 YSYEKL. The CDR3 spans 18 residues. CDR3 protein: CASSALPMDRGVFETQYF. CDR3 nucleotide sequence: TGCGCCAGCAGCGCCTTACCGATGGACAGGGGTGTGTTTGAGACCCAGTACTTC.

CDR3 residues: CASSLEAGTGELFF. CDR3 bases: TGTGCCAGCAGTCTAGAGGCGGGAACCGGGGAGCTGTTTTTT. The chain uses TRBV3-1 (or the pseudogene TRBV3-2) and TRBJ2-2; possibly TRBD2 for D (6 bases). The CDR3 extends over 14 amino acids. The V gene's germline CDR1 is LGHDT and CDR2 YNNKEL (reference sequence). Trimming cost V 6 bases and J 5 bases, with 13 bases left between them.

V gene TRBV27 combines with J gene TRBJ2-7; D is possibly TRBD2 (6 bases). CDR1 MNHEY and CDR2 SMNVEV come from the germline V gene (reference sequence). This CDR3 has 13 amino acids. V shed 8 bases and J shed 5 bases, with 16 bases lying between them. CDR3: CASSRGDPDEQYF. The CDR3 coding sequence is TGTGCCAGCTCACGCGGGGACCCGGACGAGCAGTACTTC.

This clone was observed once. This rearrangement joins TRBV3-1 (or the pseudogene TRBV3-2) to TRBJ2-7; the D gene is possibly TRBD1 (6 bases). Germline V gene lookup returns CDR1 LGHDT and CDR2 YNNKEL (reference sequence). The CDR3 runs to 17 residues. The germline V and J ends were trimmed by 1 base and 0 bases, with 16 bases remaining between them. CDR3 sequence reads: CASSQAFSWTVSYEQYF. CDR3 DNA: TGTGCCAGCAGCCAAGCCTTCTCCTGGACAGTCTCCTACGAGCAGTACTTC.

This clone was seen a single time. The CDR3 DNA sequence: TGTGCCAGCAGCCCTGACAGGGCAGGTGAAGCTTTCTTT. Amino acid sequence: CASSPDRAGEAFF. V and J are TRBV11-2 and TRBJ1-1; 7 bases map to TRBD1. CDR1 SGHAT and CDR2 FQNNGV come from the germline V gene. V shed 5 bases and J 7 bases; nucleotides not matched to a gene: 7. This CDR3 is built from 13 residues.

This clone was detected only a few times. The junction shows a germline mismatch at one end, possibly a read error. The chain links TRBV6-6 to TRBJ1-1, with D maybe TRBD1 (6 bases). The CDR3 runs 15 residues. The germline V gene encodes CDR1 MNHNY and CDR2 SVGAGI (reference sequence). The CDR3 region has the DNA TGTGCCAGCAGTGACTCCAGGGGTACGTGGACTGAAGCTTTCTTT. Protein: CASSDSRGTWTEAFF.

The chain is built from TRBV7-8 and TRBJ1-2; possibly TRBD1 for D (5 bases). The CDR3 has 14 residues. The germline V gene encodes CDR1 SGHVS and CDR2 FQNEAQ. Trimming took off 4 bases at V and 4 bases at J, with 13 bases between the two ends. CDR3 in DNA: TGTGCCAGCAGCTCCTTGGGGCAGATCTATGGCTACACCTTC. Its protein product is CASSSLGQIYGYTF.

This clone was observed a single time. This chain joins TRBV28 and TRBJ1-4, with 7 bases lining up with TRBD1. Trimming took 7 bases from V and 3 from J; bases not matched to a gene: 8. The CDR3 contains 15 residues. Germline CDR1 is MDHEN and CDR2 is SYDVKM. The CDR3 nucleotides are TGTGCCAGCACCTCCGGGACAGCGGCTAATGAAAAACTGTTTTTT. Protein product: CASTSGTAANEKLFF.

CDR3 DNA sequence: TGTGCCAGCAGTTTAGGTGGGAGGGCCAACAATGAGCAGTTCTTC. Translation gives CASSLGGRANNEQFF. The rearrangement uses TRBV28 and TRBJ2-1; 7 nucleotides match TRBD2. The length of the CDR3 is 15 residues. Germline CDR1 is MDHEN and CDR2 is SYDVKM. The V gene end was trimmed by 2 bases and the J gene end by 5 bases; junction bases not matched to a gene: 6.

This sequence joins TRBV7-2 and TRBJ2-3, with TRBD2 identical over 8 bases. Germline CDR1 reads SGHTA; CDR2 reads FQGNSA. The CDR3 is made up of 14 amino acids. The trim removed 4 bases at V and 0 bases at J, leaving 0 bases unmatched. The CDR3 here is CASSSSGSTDTQYF. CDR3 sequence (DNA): TGTGCCAGCAGCTCTAGCGGGAGCACAGATACGCAGTATTTT.

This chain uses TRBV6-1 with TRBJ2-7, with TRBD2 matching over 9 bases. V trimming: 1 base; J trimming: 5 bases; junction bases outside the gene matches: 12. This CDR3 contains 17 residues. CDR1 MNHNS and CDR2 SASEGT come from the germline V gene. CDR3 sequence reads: CASSEGMAGGGRNEQYF. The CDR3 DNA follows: TGTGCCAGCAGTGAAGGGATGGCGGGAGGGGGGCGAAACGAGCAGTACTTC.

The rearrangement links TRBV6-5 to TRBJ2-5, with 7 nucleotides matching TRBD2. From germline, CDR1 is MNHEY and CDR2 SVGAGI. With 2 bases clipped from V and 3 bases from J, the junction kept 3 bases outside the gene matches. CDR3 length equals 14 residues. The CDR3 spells CASSYGLAEETQYF. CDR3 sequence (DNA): TGTGCCAGCAGTTACGGGCTAGCGGAAGAGACCCAGTACTTC.

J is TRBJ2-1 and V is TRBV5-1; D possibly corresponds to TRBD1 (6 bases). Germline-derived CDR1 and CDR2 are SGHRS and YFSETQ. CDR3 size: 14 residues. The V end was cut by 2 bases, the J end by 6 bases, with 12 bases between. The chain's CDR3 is CASSLPGTSNEQFF. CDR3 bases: TGCGCCAGCAGCTTACCGGGGACAAGCAATGAGCAGTTCTTC.

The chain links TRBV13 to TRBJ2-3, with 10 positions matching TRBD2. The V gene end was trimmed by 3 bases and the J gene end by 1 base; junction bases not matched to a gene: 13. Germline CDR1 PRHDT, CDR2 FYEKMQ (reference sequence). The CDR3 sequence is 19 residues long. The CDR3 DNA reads TGTGCCAGCAGCTTCGGTATCGAGCGGGGGGGCCGAGGCACAGATACGCAGTATTTT. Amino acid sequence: CASSFGIERGGRGTDTQYF.

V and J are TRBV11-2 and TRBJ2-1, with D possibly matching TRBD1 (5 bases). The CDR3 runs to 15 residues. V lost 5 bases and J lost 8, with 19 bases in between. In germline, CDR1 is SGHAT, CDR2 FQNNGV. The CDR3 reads CASSPGLSWGYEQFF. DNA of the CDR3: TGTGCCAGCAGCCCAGGTCTAAGTTGGGGCTATGAGCAGTTCTTC.

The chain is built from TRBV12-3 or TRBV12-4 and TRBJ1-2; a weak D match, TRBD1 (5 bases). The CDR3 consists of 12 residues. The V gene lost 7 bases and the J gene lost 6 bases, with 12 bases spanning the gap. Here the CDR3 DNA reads TGTGCCAGCAACACGGGGGGAAATGGCTACACCTTC. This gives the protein CASNTGGNGYTF.

This CDR3 is CASSLGTGGSYEQYF. CDR3 DNA sequence: TGTGCCAGCAGCCTAGGGACAGGGGGGTCCTACGAGCAGTACTTC. The chain employs TRBV9 and TRBJ2-7; TRBD1 agrees at 11 bases. CDR3 length: 15 residues. Germline V gene lookup returns CDR1 SGDLS and CDR2 YYNGEE. V lost 4 bases, J lost 1 base, and 4 bases stayed unmatched.

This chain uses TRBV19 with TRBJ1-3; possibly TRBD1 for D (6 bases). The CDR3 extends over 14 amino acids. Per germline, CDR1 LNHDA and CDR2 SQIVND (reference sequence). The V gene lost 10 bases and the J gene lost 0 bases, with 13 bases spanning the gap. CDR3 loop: CATKTGPSGNTIYF. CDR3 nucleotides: TGTGCCACAAAGACAGGCCCCTCTGGAAACACCATATATTTT.

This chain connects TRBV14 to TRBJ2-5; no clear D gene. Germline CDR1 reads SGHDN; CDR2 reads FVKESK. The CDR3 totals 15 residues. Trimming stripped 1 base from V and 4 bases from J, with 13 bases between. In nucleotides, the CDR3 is TGTGCCAGCAGCCAAGTTATGGGCCCCCGAGAGACCCAGTACTTC. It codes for CASSQVMGPRETQYF.